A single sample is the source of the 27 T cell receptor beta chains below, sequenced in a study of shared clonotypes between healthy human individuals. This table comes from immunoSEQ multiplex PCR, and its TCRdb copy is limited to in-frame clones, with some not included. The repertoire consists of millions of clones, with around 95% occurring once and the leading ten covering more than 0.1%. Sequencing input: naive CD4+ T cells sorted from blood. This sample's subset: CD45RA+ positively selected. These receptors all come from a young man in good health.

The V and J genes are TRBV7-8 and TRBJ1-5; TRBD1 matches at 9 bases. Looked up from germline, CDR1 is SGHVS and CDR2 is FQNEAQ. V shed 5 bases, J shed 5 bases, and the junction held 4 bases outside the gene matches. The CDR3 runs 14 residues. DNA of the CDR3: TGTGCCAGCAGCCTGACAGGGGGTTATCAGCCCCAGCATTTT. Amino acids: CASSLTGGYQPQHF.

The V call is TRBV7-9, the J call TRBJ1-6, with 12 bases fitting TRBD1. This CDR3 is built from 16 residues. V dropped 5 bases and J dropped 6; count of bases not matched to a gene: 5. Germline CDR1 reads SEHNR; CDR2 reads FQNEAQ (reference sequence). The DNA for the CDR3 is TGTGCCAGCAGCGCCTGGGACAGGGGGCGTAATTCACCCCTCCACTTT. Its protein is CASSAWDRGRNSPLHF.

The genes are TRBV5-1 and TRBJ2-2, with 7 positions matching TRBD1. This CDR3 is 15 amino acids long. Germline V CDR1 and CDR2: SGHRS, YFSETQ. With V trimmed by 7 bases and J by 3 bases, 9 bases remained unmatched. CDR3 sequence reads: CASGYGTDDTGELFF. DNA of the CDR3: TGCGCCAGCGGATATGGGACAGATGACACCGGGGAGCTGTTTTTT.

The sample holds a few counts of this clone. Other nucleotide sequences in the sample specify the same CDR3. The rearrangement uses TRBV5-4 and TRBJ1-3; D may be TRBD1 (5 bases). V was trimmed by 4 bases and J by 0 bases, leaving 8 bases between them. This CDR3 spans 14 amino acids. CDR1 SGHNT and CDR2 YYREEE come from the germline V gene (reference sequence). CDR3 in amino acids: CASSPGLSGNTIYF. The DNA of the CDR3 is TGTGCCAGCAGCCCAGGGCTCTCTGGAAACACCATATATTTT.

This CDR3 reads CASSSAGGGYNEQFF. Written as DNA, the CDR3 is TGTGCCAGCAGCTCGGCAGGGGGAGGGTACAATGAGCAGTTCTTC. The chain recombines TRBV7-2 with TRBJ2-1; possibly TRBD1 or TRBD2 for D (7 bases each). Germline V CDR1 and CDR2: SGHTA, FQGNSA. The ends were cut back, 4 bases at V and 4 bases at J, with 14 bases in the middle. This CDR3 is built from 15 residues.

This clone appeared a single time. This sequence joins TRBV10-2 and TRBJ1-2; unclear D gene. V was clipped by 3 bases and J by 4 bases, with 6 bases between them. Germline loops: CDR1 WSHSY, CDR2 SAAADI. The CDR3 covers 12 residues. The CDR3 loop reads CASSDYGYGYTF. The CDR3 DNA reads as TGCGCCAGCAGTGACTACGGCTATGGCTACACCTTC.

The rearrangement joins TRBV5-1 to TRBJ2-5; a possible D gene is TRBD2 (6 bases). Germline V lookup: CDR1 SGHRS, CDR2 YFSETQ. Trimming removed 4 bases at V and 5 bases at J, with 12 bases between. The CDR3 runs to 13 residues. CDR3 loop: CASSSGPRETQYF. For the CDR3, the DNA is TGCGCCAGCAGCAGCGGGCCCCGGGAGACCCAGTACTTC. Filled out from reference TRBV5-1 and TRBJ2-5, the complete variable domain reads KAGVTQTPRYLIKTRGQQVTLSCSPISGHRSVSWYQQTPGQGLQFLFEYFSETQRNKGNFPGRFSGRQFSNSRSEMNVSTLELGDSALYLCASSSGPRETQYFGPGTRLLVL.

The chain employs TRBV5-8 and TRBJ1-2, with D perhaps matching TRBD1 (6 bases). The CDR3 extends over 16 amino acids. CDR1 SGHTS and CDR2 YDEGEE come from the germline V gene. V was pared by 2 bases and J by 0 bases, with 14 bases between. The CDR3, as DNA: TGTGCCAGCAGCTTTACCGGGACATTAACTAACTATGGCTACACCTTC. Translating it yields CASSFTGTLTNYGYTF.

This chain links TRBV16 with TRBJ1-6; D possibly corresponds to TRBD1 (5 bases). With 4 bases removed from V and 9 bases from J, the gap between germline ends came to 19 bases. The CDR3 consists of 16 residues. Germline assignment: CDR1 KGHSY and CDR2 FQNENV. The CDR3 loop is CASSPLSGTVISPLHF. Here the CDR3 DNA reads TGTGCCAGCAGCCCTTTGTCCGGGACTGTGATTTCACCCCTCCACTTT.

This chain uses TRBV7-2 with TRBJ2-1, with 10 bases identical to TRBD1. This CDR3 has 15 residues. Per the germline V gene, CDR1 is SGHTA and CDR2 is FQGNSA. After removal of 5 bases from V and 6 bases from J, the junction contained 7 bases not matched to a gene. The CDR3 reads CASSATGGGFNEQFF. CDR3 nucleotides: TGTGCCAGCAGCGCGACAGGGGGCGGGTTCAATGAGCAGTTCTTC.

CDR3 DNA sequence: TGTGCCAGCAGCCAAGAGGACAGGGACACCGGGGAGCTGTTTTTT. It codes for CASSQEDRDTGELFF. The chain employs TRBV4-2 and TRBJ2-2; 8 bases are a match to TRBD1. Germline V gives CDR1 LGHNA, CDR2 YNFKEQ. This CDR3 comprises 15 residues. V shed 0 bases, J shed 3 bases, and the junction held 0 bases outside the gene matches.

The CDR3 bases are TGTGCCAGCAGCCCCCAACGAAATTTCACACATGGAGCAGATACGCAGTATTTT. Encoded protein: CASSPQRNFTHGADTQYF. The genes are TRBV9 and TRBJ2-3; no clear D. The V end was cut by 4 bases, the J end by 4 bases, with 25 bases between. This CDR3 comprises 18 residues. Germline V gene data show CDR1 as SGDLS and CDR2 as YYNGEE.

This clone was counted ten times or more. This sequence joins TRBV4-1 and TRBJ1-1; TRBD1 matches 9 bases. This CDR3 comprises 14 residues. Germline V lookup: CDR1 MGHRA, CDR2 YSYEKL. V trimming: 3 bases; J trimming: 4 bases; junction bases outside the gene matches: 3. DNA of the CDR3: TGCGCCAGCAGCCAGGGGGACAGGGCCACTGAAGCTTTCTTT. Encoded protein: CASSQGDRATEAFF.

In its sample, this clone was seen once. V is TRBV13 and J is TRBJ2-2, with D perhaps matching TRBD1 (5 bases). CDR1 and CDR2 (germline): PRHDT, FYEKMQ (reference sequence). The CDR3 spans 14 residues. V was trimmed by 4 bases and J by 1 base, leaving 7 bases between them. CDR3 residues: CASSSGQNTGELFF. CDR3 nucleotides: TGTGCCAGCAGCTCCGGACAGAACACCGGGGAGCTGTTTTTT.

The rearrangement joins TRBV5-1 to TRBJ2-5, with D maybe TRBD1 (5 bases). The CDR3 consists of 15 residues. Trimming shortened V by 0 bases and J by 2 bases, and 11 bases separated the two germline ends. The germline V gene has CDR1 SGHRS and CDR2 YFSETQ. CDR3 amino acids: CASSLGQTGQETQYF. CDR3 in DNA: TGCGCCAGCAGCTTGGGCCAAACAGGTCAAGAGACCCAGTACTTC.

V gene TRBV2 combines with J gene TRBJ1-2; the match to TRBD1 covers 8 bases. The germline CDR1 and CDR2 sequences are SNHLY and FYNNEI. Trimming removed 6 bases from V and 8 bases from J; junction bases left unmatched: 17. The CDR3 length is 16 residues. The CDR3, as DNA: TGTGCCAGCAGACCCGCGCCGGGGACAGGTGGTGAGGGCTACACCTTC. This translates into CASRPAPGTGGEGYTF.

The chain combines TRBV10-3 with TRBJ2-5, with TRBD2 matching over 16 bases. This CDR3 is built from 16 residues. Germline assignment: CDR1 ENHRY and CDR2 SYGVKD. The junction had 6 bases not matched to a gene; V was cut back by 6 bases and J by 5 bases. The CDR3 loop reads CAISGTSGGAAETQYF. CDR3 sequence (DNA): TGTGCCATCAGCGGGACTAGCGGGGGGGCCGCGGAGACCCAGTACTTC.

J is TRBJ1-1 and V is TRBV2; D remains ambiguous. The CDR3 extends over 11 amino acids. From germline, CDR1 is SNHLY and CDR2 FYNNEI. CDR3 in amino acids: CVQGSLTEAFF. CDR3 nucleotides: TGTGTACAAGGGAGTTTAACTGAAGCTTTCTTT.

In nucleotides, the CDR3 is TGTGCCAGCAGCGTAGGAGGGAATATAGGATTTTCGGCCTACGAGCAGTACTTC. Residues: CASSVGGNIGFSAYEQYF. This chain links TRBV7-2 with TRBJ2-7; D possibly corresponds to TRBD2 (6 bases). Between the trimmed V and J ends, which lost 5 bases and 2 bases, there was a span of 25 bases. The length of the CDR3 is 18 residues. Germline V gene data show CDR1 as SGHTA and CDR2 as FQGNSA.

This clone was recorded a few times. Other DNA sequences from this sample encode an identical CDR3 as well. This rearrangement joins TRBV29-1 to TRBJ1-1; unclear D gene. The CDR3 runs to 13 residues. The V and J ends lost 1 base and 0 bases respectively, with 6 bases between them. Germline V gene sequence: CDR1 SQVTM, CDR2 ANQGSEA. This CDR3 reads CSVEGRMNTEAFF. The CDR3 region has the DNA TGCAGCGTTGAAGGGCGAATGAACACTGAAGCTTTCTTT.

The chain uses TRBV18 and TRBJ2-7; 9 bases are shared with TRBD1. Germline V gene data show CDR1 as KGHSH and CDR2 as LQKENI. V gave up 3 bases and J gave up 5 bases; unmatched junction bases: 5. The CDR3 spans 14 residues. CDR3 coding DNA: TGTGCCAGCTCACCTAAAGGACAGGGGAACGAGCAGTACTTC. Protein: CASSPKGQGNEQYF. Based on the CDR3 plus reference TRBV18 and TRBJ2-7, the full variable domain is NAGVMQNPRHLVRRRGQEARLRCSPMKGHSHVYWYRQLPEEGLKFMVYLQKENIIDESGMPKERFSAEFPKEGPSILRIQQVVRGDSAAYFCASSPKGQGNEQYFGPGTRLTVT.

CDR3 in DNA: TGTGCCAGCAGGAGCTGGGGTTTAAACACCGGGGAGCTGTTTTTT. Translation gives CASRSWGLNTGELFF. V and J are TRBV13 and TRBJ2-2, with unresolved D. CDR1 is PRHDT, CDR2 FYEKMQ, per germline (reference sequence). V lost 6 bases and J 2 bases, leaving 13 bases between the germline ends. This CDR3 spans 15 amino acids.

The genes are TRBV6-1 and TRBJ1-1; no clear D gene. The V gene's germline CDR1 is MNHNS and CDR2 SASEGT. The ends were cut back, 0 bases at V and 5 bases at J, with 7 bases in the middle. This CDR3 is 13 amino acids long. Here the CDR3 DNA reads TGTGCCAGCAGTGAAGCGGAAAAAACTGAAGCTTTCTTT. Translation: CASSEAEKTEAFF.

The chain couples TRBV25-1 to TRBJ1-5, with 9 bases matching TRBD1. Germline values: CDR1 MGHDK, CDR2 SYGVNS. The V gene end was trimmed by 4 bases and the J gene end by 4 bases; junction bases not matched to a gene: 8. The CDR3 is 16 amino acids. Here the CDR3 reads CASSGNGTGYNQPQHF. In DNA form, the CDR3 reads TGTGCCAGCAGTGGGAACGGGACAGGGTATAATCAGCCCCAGCATTTT.

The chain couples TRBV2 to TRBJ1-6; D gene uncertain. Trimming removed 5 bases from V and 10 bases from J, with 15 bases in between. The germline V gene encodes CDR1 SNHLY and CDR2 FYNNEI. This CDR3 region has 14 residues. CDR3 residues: CASSLRAWESPLHF. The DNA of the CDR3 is TGTGCCAGCAGTCTCCGGGCATGGGAGTCACCCCTCCACTTT.

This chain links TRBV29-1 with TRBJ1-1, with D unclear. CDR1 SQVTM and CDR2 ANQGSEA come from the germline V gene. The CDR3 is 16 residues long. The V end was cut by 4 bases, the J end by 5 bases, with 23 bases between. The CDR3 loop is CSVVPRVGKGDTEAFF. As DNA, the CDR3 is TGCAGCGTTGTTCCTAGGGTCGGGAAGGGAGATACTGAAGCTTTCTTT.

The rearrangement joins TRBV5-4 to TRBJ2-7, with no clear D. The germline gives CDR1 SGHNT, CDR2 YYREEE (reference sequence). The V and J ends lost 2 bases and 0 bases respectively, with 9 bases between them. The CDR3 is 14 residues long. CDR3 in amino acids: CASSLPSSSYEQYF. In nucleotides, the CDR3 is TGTGCCAGCAGCTTACCGTCGAGCTCCTACGAGCAGTACTTC.